This T cell receptor beta chain was captured by sequencing in a study of blood T cell repertoires in COVID-19. Per the germline V gene, CDR1 is LNHDA and CDR2 is SQIVND (reference sequence). CDR3 size: 14 residues. V gave up 7 bases and J gave up 3 bases; unmatched junction bases: 3. While infection was still active, Seattle patients were enrolled and then followed longitudinally. The assay was immunoSEQ multiplex PCR, and TCRdb's table has in-frame clones only and misses some. In the table there are about 170,000 clones, 84% of which are singletons. Material for sequencing was peripheral blood. This TCR was sampled from a woman in her 70s with COVID-19, enrolled during active disease. The chain combines TRBV19 with TRBJ2-3; 11 bases match TRBD2. The CDR3 nucleotides read TGTGCCAGTACTAGCGGGAGGACGACAGATACGCAGTATTTT. It translates to CASTSGRTTDTQYF. The entire variable domain, with the rest obtained from reference TRBV19 and TRBJ2-3, is as follows: DGGITQSPKYLFRKEGQNVTLSCEQNLNHDAMYWYRQDPGQGLRLIYYSQIVNDFQKGDIAEGYSVSREKKESFPLTVTSAQKNPTAFYLCASTSGRTTDTQYFGPGTRLTVL.